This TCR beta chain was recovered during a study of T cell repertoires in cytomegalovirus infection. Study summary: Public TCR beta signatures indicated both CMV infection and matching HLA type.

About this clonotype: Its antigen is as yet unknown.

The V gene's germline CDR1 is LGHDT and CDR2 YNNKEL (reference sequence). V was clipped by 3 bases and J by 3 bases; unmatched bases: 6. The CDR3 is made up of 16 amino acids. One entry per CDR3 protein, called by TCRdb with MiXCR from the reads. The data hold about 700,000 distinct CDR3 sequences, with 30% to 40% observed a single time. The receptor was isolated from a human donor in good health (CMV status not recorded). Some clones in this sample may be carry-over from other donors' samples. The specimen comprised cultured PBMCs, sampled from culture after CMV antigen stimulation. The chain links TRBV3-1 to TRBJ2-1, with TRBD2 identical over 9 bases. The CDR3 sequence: CASSHFSGGSYNEQFF. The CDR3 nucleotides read TGTGCCAGCAGCCATTTTAGCGGGGGAAGCTACAATGAGCAGTTCTTC.